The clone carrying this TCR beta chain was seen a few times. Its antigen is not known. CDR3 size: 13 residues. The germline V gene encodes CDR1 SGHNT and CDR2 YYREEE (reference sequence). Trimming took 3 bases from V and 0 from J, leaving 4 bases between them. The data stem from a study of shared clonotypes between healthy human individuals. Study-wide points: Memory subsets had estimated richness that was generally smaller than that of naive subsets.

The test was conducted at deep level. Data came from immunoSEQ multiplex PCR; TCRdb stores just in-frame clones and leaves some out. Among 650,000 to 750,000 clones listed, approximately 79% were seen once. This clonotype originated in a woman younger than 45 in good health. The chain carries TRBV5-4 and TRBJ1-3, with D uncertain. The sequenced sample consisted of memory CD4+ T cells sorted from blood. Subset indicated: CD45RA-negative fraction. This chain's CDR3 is CASSSTSGNTIYF. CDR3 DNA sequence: TGTGCCAGCAGCTCGACCTCTGGAAACACCATATATTTT.